The 27 T cell receptor beta chains below were found in one sample sequenced in a study of blood T cell repertoires in COVID-19. The data were produced by immunoSEQ multiplex PCR, yet TCRdb's version contains in-frame clones alone and is incomplete. The sample shows around 300,000 clones, over 75% of them seen only once. The sequencing input was PBMCs or T cells enriched from blood (not recorded which). The receptors were gathered from a man aged 30 to 45 who had recovered from COVID-19.

In DNA, the CDR3 is TGTGCCAGCTCTCCGACAGGGCCAGGGAACAATCAGCCCCAGCATTTT. Translation gives CASSPTGPGNNQPQHF. The V call is TRBV18, the J call TRBJ1-5; 7 nucleotides agree with TRBD1. The J segment lost 3 bases and the V segment lost 6 bases, leaving 11 bases of the junction unmatched. Looked up from germline, CDR1 is KGHSH and CDR2 is LQKENI. The CDR3 runs to 16 residues.

The count of this clone is one. CDR3 sequence reads: CASSLGTDPGFGEQFF. The CDR3 nucleotides are TGCGCCAGCAGCTTGGGCACTGACCCAGGGTTCGGGGAGCAGTTCTTC. This chain connects TRBV5-1 to TRBJ2-1; D may be TRBD1 (5 bases). Germline V lookup: CDR1 SGHRS, CDR2 YFSETQ. The V end was cut by 0 bases, the J end by 10 bases, with 20 bases between. The CDR3 consists of 16 residues.

The V call is TRBV6-5, the J call TRBJ2-3; D remains unclear. CDR3 length: 13 residues. Looked up from germline, CDR1 is MNHEY and CDR2 is SVGAGI. V was shortened by 2 bases and J by 6 bases, with 9 bases between the two germline ends. In DNA, the CDR3 is TGTGCCAGCAGTTACCTCCCCTCGGATACGCAGTATTTT. It yields the protein CASSYLPSDTQYF.

This clone was seen only a few times. The sample carries other DNA sequences with the same CDR3. This chain links TRBV28 with TRBJ1-5; D is perhaps TRBD1 (5 bases). The CDR3 is made up of 13 amino acids. CDR1 and CDR2 from the germline V gene are MDHEN and SYDVKM. The ends were cut back, 6 bases at V and 2 bases at J, with 8 bases in the middle. CDR3 DNA: TGTGCCAGCAGCTTGACAGGCAATCAGCCCCAGCATTTT. Its protein product is CASSLTGNQPQHF.

There are a few counts of this clone. The CDR3 DNA is TGTGCCAGCAGTTTACAGGGTCGTAATGGTATCACTGAAGCTTTCTTT. As protein: CASSLQGRNGITEAFF. The gene calls are TRBV6-5 and TRBJ1-1, with D tentatively TRBD1 (6 bases). The germline gives CDR1 MNHEY, CDR2 SVGAGI. V lost 4 bases to trimming and J lost 4 bases, with 19 bases between them. The CDR3 is 16 amino acids.

The chain joins TRBV5-1 to TRBJ1-1; a weak D match, TRBD1 (5 bases). The CDR3 is 15 amino acids. CDR1 is SGHRS, CDR2 YFSETQ, per germline. The V gene lost 0 bases and the J gene lost 0 bases, with 9 bases spanning the gap. The CDR3 is CASSLAQGMNTEAFF. DNA of the CDR3: TGCGCCAGCAGCTTGGCCCAGGGCATGAACACTGAAGCTTTCTTT.

The chain has TRBV4-1 and TRBJ2-1; TRBD2 matches at 9 bases. The trim removed 2 bases at V and 7 bases at J, leaving 6 bases unmatched. CDR1 MGHRA and CDR2 YSYEKL come from the germline V gene. The CDR3 is 15 amino acids. The CDR3 coding sequence is TGCGCCAGCAGCCAAAGGCGGGGGGGCGGAAATGAGCAGTTCTTC. Protein sequence: CASSQRRGGGNEQFF.

Only one count was recorded for this clone. This CDR3 reads CASSLGTGANQPQHF. DNA for the CDR3: TGTGCCAGCAGCTTGGGGACAGGGGCCAATCAGCCCCAGCATTTT. V and J are TRBV5-8 and TRBJ1-5, with 9 nucleotides matching TRBD1. J lost 3 bases, V lost 0 bases, and 1 base had no gene match. Germline V gene data show CDR1 as SGHTS and CDR2 as YDEGEE. The CDR3 has 15 residues.

This CDR3 reads CASSRGTVNNQPQHF. CDR3 coding DNA: TGTGCCAGCAGCAGGGGGACAGTTAACAATCAGCCCCAGCATTTT. The V call is TRBV5-8, the J call TRBJ1-5, with 7 positions matching TRBD1. Per the germline V gene, CDR1 is SGHTS and CDR2 is YDEGEE. V lost 4 bases to trimming and J lost 3 bases; unmatched junction nucleotides: 7. The CDR3 totals 15 residues.

The chain has TRBV19 and TRBJ2-4; TRBD1 aligns across 7 bases. V shed 5 bases and J 1 base; nucleotides not matched to a gene: 11. CDR3 length equals 17 residues. Germline CDR1 LNHDA, CDR2 SQIVND (reference sequence). The CDR3 is CASSSRQGPLAKNIQYF. The DNA of the CDR3 is TGTGCCAGTAGTTCCCGACAGGGACCGTTGGCCAAAAACATTCAGTACTTC. The whole variable domain, remainder taken from reference TRBV19 and TRBJ2-4, is DGGITQSPKYLFRKEGQNVTLSCEQNLNHDAMYWYRQDPGQGLRLIYYSQIVNDFQKGDIAEGYSVSREKKESFPLTVTSAQKNPTAFYLCASSSRQGPLAKNIQYFGAGTRLSVL.

This clone was counted only a few times. The rearrangement joins TRBV23-1 to TRBJ1-5; TRBD1 might be the D (5 bases). TRBV23-1 is given ORF status, its function remaining uncertain. CDR3 length: 14 amino acids. V dropped 6 bases and J dropped 4 bases, with 13 bases sitting between them. This CDR3 reads CASRLGQPNQPQHF. The DNA of the CDR3 is TGCGCCAGCAGACTCGGACAACCTAATCAGCCCCAGCATTTT.

The rearrangement links TRBV9 to TRBJ2-1; perhaps TRBD2 as D (6 bases). Germline V gene lookup returns CDR1 SGDLS and CDR2 YYNGEE. The CDR3 spans 15 residues. The ends were cut back, 2 bases at V and 0 bases at J, with 9 bases in the middle. The CDR3 sequence is CASSVGGNSYNEQFF. The CDR3, as DNA: TGTGCCAGCAGCGTGGGGGGAAACTCCTACAATGAGCAGTTCTTC.

The chain joins TRBV11-2 to TRBJ1-2; 10 bases are shared with TRBD1. The CDR3 has 16 residues. J was trimmed by 3 bases and V by 0 bases; bases with no gene match: 4. The germline V gene has CDR1 SGHAT and CDR2 FQNNGV. CDR3 sequence reads: CASSLDRQGAYYGYTF. CDR3 nucleotides: TGTGCCAGCAGCTTAGACCGACAGGGGGCTTACTATGGCTACACCTTC.

This sequence joins TRBV5-1 and TRBJ1-5; no definite D call. V lost 4 bases, J lost 4 bases, and 9 bases lay in between. The CDR3 is made up of 13 amino acids. Per germline, CDR1 SGHRS and CDR2 YFSETQ. The CDR3, as DNA: TGCGCCAGCAGCCCCGGGGAGAATCAGCCCCAGCATTTT. This codes for CASSPGENQPQHF.

In its sample, this clone was seen once. J is TRBJ2-5 and V is TRBV28; D is ambiguous. This CDR3 region has 15 residues. CDR1 is MDHEN and CDR2 is SYDVKM in the germline V gene. Trimming left V 5 bases short and J 2 bases short, with 15 bases between. The CDR3 coding sequence is TGTGCCAGCAGTGCATTTTCGGTTATACAAGAGACCCAGTACTTC. Amino acids: CASSAFSVIQETQYF.

This chain uses TRBV19 with TRBJ2-5; a weak D match, TRBD2 (5 bases). V shed 4 bases and J shed 7 bases, with 10 bases lying between them. Per germline, CDR1 LNHDA and CDR2 SQIVND (reference sequence). The CDR3 is made up of 12 amino acids. The CDR3 bases are TGTGCCAGTAGTACCCAAGGAGGGACCCAGTACTTC. Protein sequence: CASSTQGGTQYF.

This chain connects TRBV13 to TRBJ2-3; 8 bases align to TRBD2. The germline CDR1 and CDR2 sequences are PRHDT and FYEKMQ (reference sequence). The ends lost 10 bases at V and 4 bases at J; junction bases unmatched: 7. CDR3 size: 13 residues. The CDR3 protein is CATTRGGPDTQYF. CDR3 in DNA: TGTGCCACGACCCGGGGGGGTCCAGATACGCAGTATTTT.

On this clone: Other DNA sequences in the sample encode the same CDR3. The CDR3 region is CASSPGQGPYEQYF. For the CDR3, the DNA is TGTGCCAGCAGCCCGGGACAGGGTCCCTACGAGCAGTACTTC. The chain carries TRBV28 and TRBJ2-7; TRBD1 matches at 9 bases. Germline CDR1 and CDR2: MDHEN and SYDVKM. This CDR3 spans 14 amino acids. Trimming took 6 bases from V and 2 from J; bases not matched to a gene: 5. Combining the CDR3 with reference TRBV28 and TRBJ2-7 gives the whole variable domain DVKVTQSSRYLVKRTGEKVFLECVQDMDHENMFWYRQDPGLGLRLIYFSYDVKMKEKGDIPEGYSVSREKKERFSLILESASTNQTSMYLCASSPGQGPYEQYFGPGTRLTVT.

The genes are TRBV7-9 and TRBJ1-4; possible D gene TRBD1, 6 bases. Germline V gene lookup returns CDR1 SEHNR and CDR2 FQNEAQ (reference sequence). This CDR3 region has 13 residues. The V end was cut by 11 bases, the J end by 4 bases, with 14 bases between. The DNA of the CDR3 is TGTGCCGGAGACGGACAGATTAATGAAAAACTGTTTTTT. Encoded protein: CAGDGQINEKLFF.

The chain employs TRBV28 and TRBJ2-3; no firm D call. Trimming left V 3 bases short and J 4 bases short, with 5 bases between. CDR3 length: 12 residues. CDR1 is MDHEN and CDR2 is SYDVKM in the germline V gene. The CDR3 reads CASSLRADTQYF. CDR3 DNA: TGTGCCAGCAGTTTGCGCGCAGATACGCAGTATTTT.

V usage is TRBV19 and J usage is TRBJ1-4, with 10 bases lining up with TRBD1. Germline-derived CDR1 and CDR2 are LNHDA and SQIVND (reference sequence). V trimming: 8 bases; J trimming: 4 bases; junction bases outside the gene matches: 7. The CDR3 is 15 amino acids. CDR3 residues: CASAGQGSGNEKLFF. As DNA, the CDR3 is TGTGCCAGTGCGGGACAGGGGAGTGGTAATGAAAAACTGTTTTTT. The entire variable domain, with the rest obtained from reference TRBV19 and TRBJ1-4, is as follows: DGGITQSPKYLFRKEGQNVTLSCEQNLNHDAMYWYRQDPGQGLRLIYYSQIVNDFQKGDIAEGYSVSREKKESFPLTVTSAQKNPTAFYLCASAGQGSGNEKLFFGSGTQLSVL.

The genes are TRBV28 and TRBJ2-7; tentative D call: TRBD1 (6 bases). The CDR3 runs to 14 residues. Germline CDR1 and CDR2: MDHEN and SYDVKM. Trimming left V 3 bases short and J 3 bases short, with 12 bases between. DNA of the CDR3: TGTGCCAGCAGTTTGTCCCAGGACAGCTACGAGCAGTACTTC. It codes for CASSLSQDSYEQYF.

This chain links TRBV5-6 with TRBJ2-7, with D perhaps matching TRBD2 (5 bases). Per germline, CDR1 SGHDT and CDR2 YYEEEE. The CDR3 is 15 residues long. V lost 3 bases to trimming and J lost 1 base, with 14 bases between them. CDR3 protein: CASSSFPGRSYEQYF. Written as DNA, the CDR3 is TGTGCCAGCAGCTCCTTCCCGGGGAGATCCTACGAGCAGTACTTC.

The chain joins TRBV18 to TRBJ2-7; D unresolved. Trimming cost V 5 bases and J 3 bases, with 11 bases left between them. This CDR3 has 13 residues. Germline V gene sequence: CDR1 KGHSH, CDR2 LQKENI. As DNA, the CDR3 is TGTGCCAGCTCAACCCTTGTGAGCTACGAGCAGTACTTC. The encoded protein is CASSTLVSYEQYF.

V usage is TRBV18 and J usage is TRBJ2-3; 10 bases align to TRBD2. The V gene's germline CDR1 is KGHSH and CDR2 LQKENI. The CDR3 consists of 18 residues. With 3 bases clipped from V and 0 bases from J, the junction kept 9 bases outside the gene matches. CDR3 in DNA: TGTGCCAGCTCACCGGTACTAGCGGGGAGCTCTAGCACAGATACGCAGTATTTT. Protein: CASSPVLAGSSSTDTQYF.

This clone is a singleton in its sample. The chain links TRBV7-2 to TRBJ1-3, with TRBD1 matching over 8 bases. Germline loops: CDR1 SGHTA, CDR2 FQGNSA. This CDR3 has 16 residues. V gave up 5 bases and J gave up 0 bases; unmatched junction bases: 6. This CDR3 reads CASSLGGQVSGNTIYF. CDR3 in DNA: TGTGCCAGCAGCCTAGGGGGACAGGTCTCTGGAAACACCATATATTTT.

On this clone itself: Other DNA sequences in this sample translate to the same CDR3. The J gene is TRBJ1-1, the V gene TRBV6-5; 8 bases map to TRBD1. Germline assignment: CDR1 MNHEY and CDR2 SVGAGI. J gave up 2 bases and V 4 bases, and 3 bases lay outside the gene matches. This CDR3 comprises 14 residues. The CDR3: CASSLDRVNTEAFF. In DNA form, the CDR3 reads TGTGCCAGCAGTTTGGACAGGGTAAACACTGAAGCTTTCTTT.